One sample yielded the 24 T cell receptor beta chains listed below, sequenced in a study of cytomegalovirus exposure and HLA in healthy donors. PCR amplification relied on 60 Vbeta primers (plus 13 Jbeta primers). Assay used: immunoSEQ multiplex PCR; TCRdb lists only in-frame clones, some missing. The sample holds fewer than 65,000 clones, 73% seen once. Sequenced input: PBMCs. The origin of the receptors is a man aged 50 to 59 in good health and CMV-seronegative.

V usage is TRBV6-5 and J usage is TRBJ2-5; TRBD2 matches 7 bases. The CDR3 is made up of 15 amino acids. The germline CDR1 and CDR2 sequences are MNHEY and SVGAGI. Trimming cost V 0 bases and J 5 bases; bases outside gene matches: 6. CDR3 region: CASSYSQAGLETQYF. CDR3 nucleotides: TGTGCCAGCAGTTACTCGCAAGCGGGGTTGGAGACCCAGTACTTC.

The chain recombines TRBV21-1 with TRBJ2-7; TRBD1 is the table's D call and was not checked against the DNA. TRBV21-1 is a pseudogene segment. The CDR3 totals 16 residues. CDR3 sequence (DNA): TGTGCCAGCAGCAAAGAGACAGGGCAGGCCTTCTACGAGCAGTACTTC. Residues: CASSKETGQAFYEQYF.

This clone was counted only a few times. The chain employs TRBV6-5 and TRBJ2-7; D may be TRBD1 (5 bases). This CDR3 is built from 15 residues. Germline CDR1 and CDR2: MNHEY and SVGAGI. V was shortened by 6 bases and J by 3 bases, with 18 bases between the two germline ends. The CDR3 DNA follows: TGTGCCAGCAGAGACGAACTCACAGGAGACTACGAGCAGTACTTC. Translating it yields CASRDELTGDYEQYF.

This clone was seen more than once but under ten times. The genes are TRBV19 and TRBJ2-3; TRBD2 aligns across 14 bases. Per the germline V gene, CDR1 is LNHDA and CDR2 is SQIVND (reference sequence). The CDR3 runs 18 residues. The junction had 12 bases not matched to a gene; V was cut back by 9 bases and J by 1 base. The CDR3 sequence is CASKGLAGVGQGTDTQYF. For the CDR3, the DNA is TGTGCCAGCAAGGGACTAGCGGGGGTTGGTCAGGGCACAGATACGCAGTATTTT.

This sequence joins TRBV4-1 and TRBJ2-7; 7 positions match TRBD1. The CDR3 runs to 16 residues. Unmatched junction bases numbered 8, after V lost 1 base and J lost 2 bases. CDR1 and CDR2 from the germline V gene are MGHRA and YSYEKL. CDR3 DNA: TGCGCCAGCAGCCAAGTCCCGACAGGGTTCACCTACGAGCAGTACTTC. Amino acid sequence: CASSQVPTGFTYEQYF.

The DNA of the CDR3 is TGTGCCAGCAGTTACTCCACAGGGGAGGAGTTCTTC. It translates to CASSYSTGEEFF. The genes are TRBV6-6 and TRBJ2-1, with D tentatively TRBD1 (7 bases). In germline, CDR1 is MNHNY, CDR2 SVGAGI (reference sequence). V gave up 0 bases and J gave up 14 bases, with 11 bases separating them. This CDR3 is 12 amino acids long.

The V call is TRBV5-5, the J call TRBJ1-5; TRBD1 agrees at 8 bases. Germline CDR1 reads SGHKS; CDR2 reads YYEKEE (reference sequence). The CDR3 covers 15 residues. V shed 0 bases, J shed 7 bases, and the junction held 6 bases outside the gene matches. In DNA, the CDR3 is TGTGCCAGCAGCTTGGAGTGGACAGGGCGGCAGCCCCAGCATTTT. This translates into CASSLEWTGRQPQHF.

This chain uses TRBV10-1 with TRBJ2-5; D remains unclear. With the DNA end fitting TRBJ2-7 better, the J assignment may be wrong. The CDR3 sequence is 13 residues long. Germline V gene sequence: CDR1 WNHNN, CDR2 SYGVQD (reference sequence). DNA for the CDR3: TGCGCCAGCAGTGAGGTCCCCGGACACGAGCAGTACTTC. This gives the protein CASSEVPGHEQYF.

This clone was observed a few times. The gene calls are TRBV6-1 and TRBJ1-1; D unclear. The germline gives CDR1 MNHNS, CDR2 SASEGT. The length of the CDR3 is 15 residues. V shed 1 base and J shed 6 bases, with 15 bases lying between them. CDR3 DNA sequence: TGTGCCAGCAGTGAAGTCTGGGGAAGAGGGCCTGAAGCTTTCTTT. It translates to CASSEVWGRGPEAFF.

The chain employs TRBV13 and TRBJ2-1; D uncertain. With 1 base removed from V and 2 bases from J, the gap between germline ends came to 3 bases. CDR1 and CDR2 (germline): PRHDT, FYEKMQ (reference sequence). The CDR3 contains 13 residues. The CDR3 nucleotides read TGTGCCAGCAGCTTAGTTACCTACAATGAGCAGTTCTTC. It translates to CASSLVTYNEQFF.

J is TRBJ1-2 and V is TRBV15; the match to TRBD1 covers 7 bases. J was trimmed by 8 bases and V by 8 bases; bases with no gene match: 8. The CDR3 covers 12 residues. CDR1 and CDR2 from the germline V gene are LNHNV and YYDKDF (reference sequence). CDR3 protein: CATELRGYGYTF. The DNA for the CDR3 is TGTGCCACCGAACTCAGGGGGTACGGCTACACCTTC.

V usage is TRBV6-1 and J usage is TRBJ2-3; tentatively, D is TRBD1 (6 bases). The CDR3 is 16 residues long. Germline CDR1 MNHNS, CDR2 SASEGT. Trimming shortened V by 1 base and J by 2 bases, and 13 bases separated the two germline ends. CDR3 in DNA: TGTGCCAGCAGTGAAGTGGGACATCGCCCCACAGATACGCAGTATTTT. Translating it yields CASSEVGHRPTDTQYF.

The CDR3 bases are TGTGCCAGTAGTCCGGGGAACCGGGAGACCCAGTACTTC. This sequence encodes CASSPGNRETQYF. The chain uses TRBV19 and TRBJ2-5; D perhaps matches TRBD2 (5 bases). Trimming took off 5 bases at V and 5 bases at J, with 12 bases between the two ends. The germline CDR1 and CDR2 sequences are LNHDA and SQIVND (reference sequence). The CDR3 consists of 13 residues.

Only one count was recorded for this clone. V usage is TRBV7-3 and J usage is TRBJ2-6; tentative D call: TRBD1 (6 bases). Germline V gives CDR1 SGHTA, CDR2 FQGTGA. V lost 5 bases and J 3 bases, leaving 20 bases between the germline ends. The CDR3 is 18 amino acids. The CDR3 nucleotides are TGTGCCAGCAGCCCTGCCCCCGCCACAGGGCGTGGGGCCAACGTCCTGACTTTC. Residues: CASSPAPATGRGANVLTF.

This sequence joins TRBV19 and TRBJ1-1; TRBD1 agrees at 8 bases. CDR3 length: 14 residues. V lost 5 bases to trimming and J lost 2 bases; unmatched junction nucleotides: 4. Germline V gene sequence: CDR1 LNHDA, CDR2 SQIVND (reference sequence). Written as DNA, the CDR3 is TGTGCCAGTAGTGCCGACAGGGGCAACACTGAAGCTTTCTTT. This translates into CASSADRGNTEAFF.

CDR3 nucleotide sequence: TGTGCCAGCAGCCCGGGATTAAACTATGGCTACACCTTC. As protein: CASSPGLNYGYTF. This chain joins TRBV27 and TRBJ1-2; D unresolved. CDR1 is MNHEY and CDR2 is SMNVEV in the germline V gene (reference sequence). The CDR3 loop spans 13 amino acids. The ends were cut back, 6 bases at V and 2 bases at J, with 10 bases in the middle.

This clone came up a few times. The chain couples TRBV27 to TRBJ1-6; a possible D gene is TRBD1 (5 bases). CDR1 is MNHEY and CDR2 is SMNVEV in the germline V gene (reference sequence). The CDR3 totals 14 residues. Trimming took off 6 bases at V and 8 bases at J, with 14 bases between the two ends. The CDR3 sequence is CASRPQDSYSPLHF. DNA of the CDR3: TGTGCCAGCAGGCCACAGGATTCGTATTCACCCCTCCACTTT.

This clone was picked up a small number of times. V gene TRBV7-9 combines with J gene TRBJ2-5; 7 bases agree with TRBD2. J gave up 11 bases and V 5 bases, and 11 bases lay outside the gene matches. The CDR3 spans 13 residues. Germline V gene lookup returns CDR1 SEHNR and CDR2 FQNEAQ (reference sequence). CDR3 loop: CASSRGEGREQYF. CDR3 sequence (DNA): TGTGCCAGCAGCCGGGGAGAGGGGAGGGAGCAGTACTTC.

In regard to this clone: One junction end does not reproduce the germline sequence, and a read error may be involved. This chain uses TRBV2 with TRBJ2-3, with unresolved D. Germline loops: CDR1 SNHLY, CDR2 FYNNEI. This CDR3 contains 11 residues. The CDR3 DNA reads as TGTGCCAGCAGTGCACAGATACGCTCCCATTTT. Its protein product is CASSAQIRSHF. The full variable domain, rest sourced from reference TRBV2 and TRBJ2-3, is EPEVTQTPSHQVTQMGQEVILRCVPISNHLYFYWYRQILGQKVEFLVSFYNNEISEKSEIFDDQFSVERPDGSNFTLKIRSTKLEDSAMYFCASSAQIRSHFGPGTRLTVL.

This sequence joins TRBV7-3 and TRBJ2-5; a possible D gene is TRBD2 (7 bases). The CDR3 has 15 residues. Deletions cut 2 bases from V and 3 bases from J, with 13 bases between. Germline V gene lookup returns CDR1 SGHTA and CDR2 FQGTGA. The CDR3 sequence: CASSLLGGREETQYF. CDR3 DNA: TGTGCCAGCAGCTTATTGGGGGGGCGAGAAGAGACCCAGTACTTC. Filled out from reference TRBV7-3 and TRBJ2-5, the complete variable domain reads GAGVSQTPSNKVTEKGKYVELRCDPISGHTALYWYRQSLGQGPEFLIYFQGTGAADDSGLPNDRFFAVRPEGSVSTLKIQRTERGDSAVYLCASSLLGGREETQYFGPGTRLLVL.

The sample holds a few counts of this clone. V gene TRBV6-5 combines with J gene TRBJ2-1, with 13 positions matching TRBD2. V lost 2 bases, J lost 5 bases, and 0 bases stayed unmatched. In germline, CDR1 is MNHEY, CDR2 SVGAGI. The CDR3 totals 15 residues. Written as DNA, the CDR3 is TGTGCCAGCAGTTACGGACTAGCGGGGGACAATGAGCAGTTCTTC. Translating gives CASSYGLAGDNEQFF.

The rearrangement uses TRBV7-8 and TRBJ2-3; no definite D call. The V gene's germline CDR1 is SGHVS and CDR2 FQNEAQ. CDR3 length: 17 amino acids. Trimming took off 5 bases at V and 1 base at J, with 19 bases between the two ends. For the CDR3, the DNA is TGTGCCAGCAGCCCAGACCTAGGCGGTAAAGGCACAGATACGCAGTATTTT. Translation gives CASSPDLGGKGTDTQYF.

The V and J genes are TRBV19 and TRBJ1-2; 7 nucleotides agree with TRBD1. From germline, CDR1 is LNHDA and CDR2 SQIVND (reference sequence). The junction had 18 bases not matched to a gene; V was cut back by 6 bases and J by 8 bases. This CDR3 has 16 amino acids. This CDR3 is CASRSPRDRIEIGYTF. The CDR3 DNA sequence: TGTGCCAGTAGAAGCCCCCGGGACAGAATTGAAATCGGCTACACCTTC. The variable domain in full, completed from reference TRBV19 and TRBJ1-2, reads DGGITQSPKYLFRKEGQNVTLSCEQNLNHDAMYWYRQDPGQGLRLIYYSQIVNDFQKGDIAEGYSVSREKKESFPLTVTSAQKNPTAFYLCASRSPRDRIEIGYTFGSGTRLTVV.

This chain connects TRBV5-1 to TRBJ1-1; 7 bases map to TRBD1. V lost 2 bases to trimming and J lost 4 bases; unmatched junction nucleotides: 8. The CDR3 runs 15 residues. Germline lookup yields CDR1 SGHRS and CDR2 YFSETQ. CDR3 sequence reads: CASSLQGTGGTEAFF. The CDR3 DNA follows: TGCGCCAGCAGCTTACAGGGGACTGGTGGCACTGAAGCTTTCTTT.